This passage covers 26 T cell receptor beta chains from one sample sequenced in a study of blood T cell repertoires in COVID-19. Method: immunoSEQ multiplex PCR; TCRdb's copy keeps in-frame clones and lacks some. The repertoire includes about 250,000 clones, 86% of them detected once, and about 1.6% sits in the top ten. Sequencing input: PBMCs or T cells enriched from blood (not recorded which). Source of these receptors: a man aged 40-49 years who had recovered from COVID-19.

V is TRBV4-1 and J is TRBJ2-3; D not resolved. Germline CDR1 reads MGHRA; CDR2 reads YSYEKL. V lost 1 base and J 6 bases, leaving 8 bases between the germline ends. This CDR3 spans 13 amino acids. The CDR3 region is CASSQGIEDTQYF. As DNA, the CDR3 is TGCGCCAGCAGCCAAGGCATTGAGGATACGCAGTATTTT.

This chain joins TRBV12-5 and TRBJ1-6; D unresolved. Germline CDR1 is LGHNT and CDR2 is FRNRAP. CDR3 length equals 15 residues. V shed 5 bases and J shed 0 bases, with 8 bases lying between them. DNA of the CDR3: TGTGCTAGTGGTCGACGACTCTCCTATAATTCACCCCTCCACTTT. Translated: CASGRRLSYNSPLHF.

J is TRBJ2-1 and V is TRBV5-1; D ambiguous. V was pared by 4 bases and J by 4 bases, with 12 bases between. This CDR3 contains 14 residues. Germline CDR1 and CDR2: SGHRS and YFSETQ. CDR3 amino acids: CASSLRRRYNEQFF. The CDR3 DNA sequence: TGCGCCAGCAGCCTTCGCAGGCGTTACAATGAGCAGTTCTTC.

The chain joins TRBV6-5 to TRBJ1-5; D unclear. V was clipped by 6 bases and J by 2 bases, with 11 bases between them. Germline V gives CDR1 MNHEY, CDR2 SVGAGI. The CDR3 has 14 amino acids. The CDR3 loop is CASRPEGGNQPQHF. The CDR3 DNA is TGTGCCAGCAGACCCGAGGGTGGCAATCAGCCCCAGCATTTT.

This clone was found once. The gene calls are TRBV14 and TRBJ2-2; 9 bases line up with TRBD1. The CDR3 is made up of 19 amino acids. Looked up from germline, CDR1 is SGHDN and CDR2 is FVKESK. After removal of 1 base from V and 1 base from J, the junction contained 10 bases not matched to a gene. In nucleotides, the CDR3 is TGTGCCAGCAGCCAAGTTTTTTTTAGGGGACAGGGGAACACCGGGGAGCTGTTTTTT. This encodes CASSQVFFRGQGNTGELFF.

The chain uses TRBV27 and TRBJ1-1; the match to TRBD1 covers 7 bases. This CDR3 comprises 15 residues. Germline trimming cut 0 bases from V and 0 bases from J; bases unmatched to any gene: 1. Germline V CDR1 and CDR2: MNHEY, SMNVEV (reference sequence). The CDR3 here is CASSLSDRMNTEAFF. CDR3 coding DNA: TGTGCCAGCAGTTTATCGGACAGGATGAACACTGAAGCTTTCTTT.

The gene calls are TRBV19 and TRBJ2-7; D unresolved. The germline gives CDR1 LNHDA, CDR2 SQIVND (reference sequence). Trimming stripped 4 bases from V and 6 bases from J, with 16 bases between. This CDR3 has 14 amino acids. CDR3 in amino acids: CASSRVITSGEQYF. CDR3 nucleotide sequence: TGTGCCAGTAGTAGGGTCATAACGTCGGGCGAGCAGTACTTC.

This sequence joins TRBV6-5 and TRBJ2-1; 10 bases line up with TRBD1. J lost 8 bases, V lost 6 bases, and 4 bases had no gene match. There are 13 residues in the CDR3. CDR1 is MNHEY, CDR2 SVGAGI, per germline. CDR3 sequence: CASRGTGEYEQFF. CDR3 bases: TGTGCCAGCAGGGGGACAGGGGAATATGAGCAGTTCTTC.

The J gene is TRBJ2-3, the V gene TRBV27; 13 nucleotides line up with TRBD2. CDR3 length equals 15 residues. With V trimmed by 8 bases and J by 9 bases, 11 bases remained unmatched. The V gene's germline CDR1 is MNHEY and CDR2 SMNVEV (reference sequence). Here the CDR3 DNA reads TGTGCCAGCGAAAAATCACTAGCGGGGGGGCACACGCAGTATTTT. This gives the protein CASEKSLAGGHTQYF.

This clone appeared a single time. The V call is TRBV19, the J call TRBJ2-7; a weak D match, TRBD2 (6 bases). V shed 3 bases and J shed 3 bases, with 15 bases lying between them. CDR1 and CDR2 (germline): LNHDA, SQIVND (reference sequence). There are 15 residues in the CDR3. Written as DNA, the CDR3 is TGTGCCAGTAGTATTCATCGCGATAGCGGCTACGAGCAGTACTTC. Translation gives CASSIHRDSGYEQYF.

The chain joins TRBV5-1 to TRBJ1-5, with D uncertain. V lost 0 bases, J lost 5 bases, and 6 bases lay in between. The CDR3 totals 13 residues. Germline lookup yields CDR1 SGHRS and CDR2 YFSETQ. The chain's CDR3 is CASSLDGDQPQHF. CDR3 DNA sequence: TGCGCCAGCAGCTTGGATGGAGATCAGCCCCAGCATTTT.

CDR3 sequence: CASSQAALKASTDTQYF. As DNA, the CDR3 is TGTGCCAGCAGCCAAGCCGCGCTGAAAGCTAGCACAGATACGCAGTATTTT. The rearrangement links TRBV3-1 (or the pseudogene TRBV3-2) to TRBJ2-3; D unclear. The CDR3 has 17 amino acids. Germline V gene data show CDR1 as LGHDT and CDR2 as YNNKEL (reference sequence). V lost 1 base and J lost 0, with 14 bases in between.

CDR3 amino acids: CASSQTGNEQFF. CDR3 in DNA: TGTGCCAGCAGCCAGACAGGGAATGAGCAGTTCTTC. The chain joins TRBV7-3 to TRBJ2-1, with 7 bases fitting TRBD1. With 5 bases clipped from V and 7 bases from J, the junction kept 2 bases outside the gene matches. This CDR3 has 12 residues. Germline assignment: CDR1 SGHTA and CDR2 FQGTGA.

The chain has TRBV19 and TRBJ2-7; TRBD1 matches at 8 bases. The V gene's germline CDR1 is LNHDA and CDR2 SQIVND (reference sequence). This CDR3 is 12 amino acids long. The trim removed 9 bases at V and 6 bases at J, leaving 7 bases unmatched. The CDR3 DNA sequence: TGTGCCAGCGACAGGGGTGGGGGCGAGCAGTACTTC. Amino acid sequence: CASDRGGGEQYF.

V usage is TRBV30 and J usage is TRBJ1-5; the D is unclear. Germline V gene sequence: CDR1 GTSNPN, CDR2 SVGIG (reference sequence). This CDR3 spans 14 amino acids. Trimming removed 1 base from V and 4 bases from J, with 11 bases in between. The CDR3 sequence: CAWSEWETNQPQHF. The CDR3 DNA sequence: TGTGCCTGGAGTGAATGGGAGACGAATCAGCCCCAGCATTTT.

The chain couples TRBV15 to TRBJ2-7; tentatively, D is TRBD2 (5 bases). Germline CDR1 reads LNHNV; CDR2 reads YYDKDF (reference sequence). Trimming pared 8 bases from V and 10 bases from J, leaving 18 bases between. CDR3 length: 12 amino acids. CDR3 residues: CATSQAGGQQYF. The DNA of the CDR3 is TGTGCCACCTCCCAGGCGGGTGGGCAACAGTACTTC.

J is TRBJ2-3 and V is TRBV20-1; D is undetermined. The CDR3 consists of 11 residues. The germline CDR1 and CDR2 sequences are DFQATT and SNEGSKA (reference sequence). Trimming stripped 6 bases from V and 0 bases from J, with 4 bases between. CDR3: CSAHSTDTQYF. CDR3 DNA: TGCAGTGCCCATAGCACAGATACGCAGTATTTT.

The chain carries TRBV21-1 and TRBJ1-1. TRBV21-1 is described as a pseudogene. The CDR3 contains 15 residues. The CDR3 spells CASSNSLTRTTEAFF. In DNA, the CDR3 is TGTGCCAGCAGCAATTCTCTTACTCGAACCACTGAAGCTTTCTTT.

The J gene is TRBJ2-7, the V gene TRBV9; 7 positions agree with TRBD1. V lost 2 bases and J lost 0; bases outside the gene matches: 5. The CDR3 is 15 residues long. Germline CDR1 and CDR2: SGDLS and YYNGEE. The CDR3 is CASSVGQLPSYEQYF. DNA of the CDR3: TGTGCCAGCAGCGTGGGACAGTTACCCTCCTACGAGCAGTACTTC.

The chain employs TRBV19 and TRBJ2-1; D ambiguous. Trimming removed 3 bases from V and 7 bases from J, with 19 bases in between. Per germline, CDR1 LNHDA and CDR2 SQIVND (reference sequence). The CDR3 is 16 residues long. Written as DNA, the CDR3 is TGTGCCAGTAGTATGGCGAGGAACGCAAGAAGAAATGAGCAGTTCTTC. It specifies CASSMARNARRNEQFF.

The J gene is TRBJ1-4, the V gene TRBV10-3; D not resolved. This CDR3 contains 12 residues. CDR1 is ENHRY and CDR2 is SYGVKD in the germline V gene. Trimming removed 2 bases at V and 14 bases at J, with 12 bases between. The CDR3 loop reads CAISEGESFLFF. DNA for the CDR3: TGTGCCATCAGTGAGGGAGAGTCGTTCCTGTTTTTT.

The genes are TRBV10-2 and TRBJ1-1; tentative D call: TRBD1 (6 bases). This CDR3 region has 16 residues. Germline-derived CDR1 and CDR2 are WSHSY and SAAADI. Trimming shortened V by 6 bases and J by 0 bases, and 17 bases separated the two germline ends. CDR3 protein: CASRTAGAYLNTEAFF. The CDR3 DNA sequence: TGCGCCAGCAGAACCGCGGGGGCTTACTTGAACACTGAAGCTTTCTTT.

This chain uses TRBV4-2 with TRBJ1-1; maybe TRBD1 (6 bases). Germline-derived CDR1 and CDR2 are LGHNA and YNFKEQ. The CDR3 runs 16 residues. V was clipped by 0 bases and J by 4 bases, with 15 bases between them. The CDR3 DNA reads as TGTGCCAGCAGCCAAGAGGTACGAGGGGGTAGCACTGAAGCTTTCTTT. It yields the protein CASSQEVRGGSTEAFF.

V usage is TRBV27 and J usage is TRBJ2-1; 12 bases agree with TRBD1. CDR3 length: 14 residues. CDR1 and CDR2 (germline): MNHEY, SMNVEV (reference sequence). The V segment lost 7 bases and the J segment 9 bases; nucleotides outside the gene matches: 7. This CDR3 reads CASTMGTGGFEQFF. The CDR3 region has the DNA TGTGCCAGCACTATGGGGACAGGGGGCTTTGAGCAGTTCTTC.

This chain uses TRBV7-2 with TRBJ2-5; 10 nucleotides line up with TRBD1. The CDR3 covers 13 residues. Germline trimming cut 4 bases from V and 4 bases from J; bases unmatched to any gene: 0. The germline CDR1 and CDR2 sequences are SGHTA and FQGNSA. This CDR3 reads CASSWDRGETQYF. DNA of the CDR3: TGTGCCAGCAGCTGGGACAGGGGAGAGACCCAGTACTTC. The variable domain in full, with the rest retrieved from reference TRBV7-2 and TRBJ2-5, is GAGVSQSPSNKVTEKGKDVELRCDPISGHTALYWYRQSLGQGLEFLIYFQGNSAPDKSGLPSDRFSAERTGGSVSTLTIQRTQQEDSAVYLCASSWDRGETQYFGPGTRLLVL.

V gene TRBV5-1 combines with J gene TRBJ2-4, with D perhaps matching TRBD2 (6 bases). With 0 bases removed from V and 0 bases from J, the gap between germline ends came to 10 bases. There are 16 residues in the CDR3. Germline loops: CDR1 SGHRS, CDR2 YFSETQ. The CDR3 DNA reads TGCGCCAGCAGCTTGGCATTGGGACTAGCCAAAAACATTCAGTACTTC. Encoded protein: CASSLALGLAKNIQYF.